This T cell receptor beta chain was captured by sequencing in a study of shared clonotypes between healthy human individuals. In its sample, this clone was seen once. Its antigen is currently unknown. Looked up from germline, CDR1 is SGDLS and CDR2 is YYNGEE. V was clipped by 0 bases and J by 2 bases; unmatched bases: 6. The CDR3 loop spans 16 amino acids. Study observations and caveats: It was observed that 5% to 6% of naive CD4 clonotypes were shared across several donors.

Profiled with immunoSEQ multiplex PCR; TCRdb holds only in-frame clones, not every one. This sample has about 2.3 million clones, with 85% to 95% found just once. The specimen sequenced was naive CD4+ T cells from PBMCs. Specified subset: CD45RA+ positively selected. This sequence was found in a man between 18 and 29 years old in good health. Some clones in this sample may be carry-over from other donors' samples. The rearrangement links TRBV9 to TRBJ2-7; 9 bases are shared with TRBD2. The CDR3 spells CASSVEGAGGPYEQYF. The CDR3, as DNA: TGTGCCAGCAGCGTAGAGGGTGCGGGAGGGCCCTACGAGCAGTACTTC.